A single sample gave rise to the 27 T cell receptor beta chains below, sequenced in a study of blood T cell repertoires in COVID-19. Data came from immunoSEQ multiplex PCR; TCRdb stores just in-frame clones and leaves some out. The sample yields about 110,000 clones, over 75% seen once. Sequences were obtained from peripheral blood. The receptors shown here come from a man in his sixties or seventies with active or convalescent COVID-19.

The chain is built from TRBV10-1 and TRBJ2-3; TRBD2 agrees at 13 bases. The V gene's germline CDR1 is WNHNN and CDR2 SYGVQD (reference sequence). The CDR3 length is 16 residues. The J segment lost 5 bases and the V segment lost 4 bases, leaving 6 bases of the junction unmatched. CDR3: CASSGGLAGRGDTQYF. The CDR3 bases are TGCGCCAGCAGTGGGGGACTAGCGGGAAGGGGAGATACGCAGTATTTT.

Ten or more counts support this clone. The chain combines TRBV2 with TRBJ1-1; D is perhaps TRBD1 (5 bases). Looked up from germline, CDR1 is SNHLY and CDR2 is FYNNEI. This CDR3 is built from 13 residues. The ends were cut back, 7 bases at V and 3 bases at J, with 12 bases in the middle. The CDR3 loop is CASMGQGHTEAFF. The CDR3 bases are TGTGCCAGCATGGGGCAGGGCCACACTGAAGCTTTCTTT. Full variable domain (outside the CDR3, taken from reference TRBV2 and TRBJ1-1): EPEVTQTPSHQVTQMGQEVILRCVPISNHLYFYWYRQILGQKVEFLVSFYNNEISEKSEIFDDQFSVERPDGSNFTLKIRSTKLEDSAMYFCASMGQGHTEAFFGQGTRLTVV.

V gene TRBV2 combines with J gene TRBJ1-3; D perhaps matches TRBD1 (5 bases). This CDR3 region has 14 residues. Germline lookup yields CDR1 SNHLY and CDR2 FYNNEI. With 4 bases removed from V and 3 bases from J, the gap between germline ends came to 10 bases. The CDR3 here is CASSAQGGGNTIYF. The CDR3 coding sequence is TGTGCCAGCAGTGCTCAGGGCGGTGGAAACACCATATATTTT.

V gene TRBV5-8 combines with J gene TRBJ1-1; 12 bases are shared with TRBD1. V dropped 2 bases and J dropped 11; count of bases not matched to a gene: 4. Germline CDR1 is SGHTS and CDR2 is YDEGEE. The CDR3 is 13 amino acids. This chain's CDR3 is CASSLGDRGLAFF. For the CDR3, the DNA is TGTGCCAGCAGCTTAGGGGACAGGGGGCTTGCTTTCTTT.

The CDR3 region is CASRREVGSYTF. CDR3 nucleotide sequence: TGTGCCAGCAGACGAGAGGTCGGTAGCTACACCTTC. The rearrangement links TRBV27 to TRBJ1-2, with no clear D. The CDR3 contains 12 residues. V was pared by 6 bases and J by 9 bases, with 14 bases between. Germline V lookup: CDR1 MNHEY, CDR2 SMNVEV (reference sequence).

V is TRBV4-1 and J is TRBJ1-2; D ambiguous. Trimming cost V 2 bases and J 2 bases, with 3 bases left between them. The CDR3 totals 12 residues. CDR1 and CDR2 (germline): MGHRA, YSYEKL. The CDR3 sequence: CASSQQNYGYTF. The CDR3 DNA sequence: TGCGCCAGCAGCCAACAAAACTATGGCTACACCTTC.

This chain connects TRBV2 to TRBJ2-2; maybe TRBD2 (6 bases). Trimming shortened V by 6 bases and J by 7 bases, and 12 bases separated the two germline ends. This CDR3 has 13 residues. The germline gives CDR1 SNHLY, CDR2 FYNNEI. CDR3 nucleotide sequence: TGTGCCAGCAGGGGGGGTCACAGCGGGGAGCTGTTTTTT. This translates into CASRGGHSGELFF.

The table lists this clone with a few counts. The chain links TRBV6-1 to TRBJ2-7; D is possibly TRBD1 (5 bases). V was clipped by 2 bases and J by 4 bases, with 18 bases between them. This CDR3 has 16 residues. The V gene's germline CDR1 is MNHNS and CDR2 SASEGT. For the CDR3, the DNA is TGTGCCAGCAGTGAAACCCTCGGACAAGTAAATTACGAGCAGTACTTC. This translates into CASSETLGQVNYEQYF.

The V call is TRBV7-2, the J call TRBJ1-2; D unresolved. This CDR3 contains 13 residues. Trimming pared 1 base from V and 4 bases from J, leaving 7 bases between. Germline assignment: CDR1 SGHTA and CDR2 FQGNSA. CDR3 sequence: CASSLGRSYGYTF. CDR3 coding DNA: TGTGCCAGCAGCTTAGGGCGGTCCTATGGCTACACCTTC.

This clone has a handful of counts. The chain carries TRBV6-5 and TRBJ2-1; TRBD2 agrees at 9 bases. V trimming: 7 bases; J trimming: 4 bases; junction bases outside the gene matches: 2. There are 13 residues in the CDR3. Germline CDR1 and CDR2: MNHEY and SVGAGI. CDR3 protein: CASKAGGYNEQFF. The CDR3 DNA follows: TGTGCCAGCAAAGCGGGAGGTTACAATGAGCAGTTCTTC.

The rearrangement links TRBV30 to TRBJ2-1; 8 bases line up with TRBD2. There are 11 residues in the CDR3. The germline CDR1 and CDR2 sequences are GTSNPN and SVGIG (reference sequence). V gave up 5 bases and J gave up 10 bases; unmatched junction bases: 4. The CDR3, as DNA: TGTGCCTGGGGGACTAGTCCGGAGCAGTTCTTC. Residues: CAWGTSPEQFF.

J is TRBJ1-5 and V is TRBV12-5; no clear D gene. CDR3 length: 12 amino acids. The germline CDR1 and CDR2 sequences are LGHNT and FRNRAP. Trimming pared 3 bases from V and 5 bases from J, leaving 5 bases between. CDR3 nucleotide sequence: TGTGCTAGTGGTTTCCTCTATCAGCCCCAGCATTTT. This encodes CASGFLYQPQHF.

The rearrangement joins TRBV24-1 to TRBJ1-2; possible D gene TRBD1, 5 bases. V was pared by 9 bases and J by 3 bases, with 10 bases between. The CDR3 loop spans 12 amino acids. In germline, CDR1 is KGHDR, CDR2 SFDVKD. CDR3 sequence (DNA): TGTGCCACCGCGCAACAGGACTATGGCTACACCTTC. It is translated as CATAQQDYGYTF.

The chain links TRBV6-5 to TRBJ1-2; 7 bases are a match to TRBD1. The germline V gene has CDR1 MNHEY and CDR2 SVGAGI. The CDR3 sequence is 14 residues long. V dropped 6 bases and J dropped 4; count of bases not matched to a gene: 8. The CDR3 coding sequence is TGTGCCAGCAGAGAGCAGGGGGTGGGCTATGGCTACACCTTC. Protein sequence: CASREQGVGYGYTF.

The chain joins TRBV7-8 to TRBJ1-4; D not certain. Germline-derived CDR1 and CDR2 are SGHVS and FQNEAQ. The CDR3 is 16 residues long. Deletions cut 5 bases from V and 0 bases from J, with 13 bases between. DNA of the CDR3: TGTGCCAGCAGCCCACTGCGGGCTGCAACTAATGAAAAACTGTTTTTT. Amino acid sequence: CASSPLRAATNEKLFF.

This chain joins TRBV7-2 and TRBJ1-5; 7 bases agree with TRBD1. CDR1 SGHTA and CDR2 FQGNSA come from the germline V gene. There are 15 residues in the CDR3. The J segment lost 2 bases and the V segment lost 6 bases, leaving 7 bases of the junction unmatched. CDR3 in amino acids: CASREGGVGNQPQHF. As DNA, the CDR3 is TGTGCCAGCAGGGAAGGGGGCGTTGGCAATCAGCCCCAGCATTTT.

In regard to this clone: The sample contains more than one DNA sequence encoding this CDR3. The rearrangement uses TRBV12-5 and TRBJ1-5, with a possible D match to TRBD1 (6 bases). The germline gives CDR1 LGHNT, CDR2 FRNRAP. This CDR3 comprises 14 residues. Deletions cut 6 bases from V and 0 bases from J, with 9 bases between. CDR3 coding DNA: TGTGCTAGTGGGGACAGCAATAGCAATCAGCCCCAGCATTTT. It translates to CASGDSNSNQPQHF. The full variable domain, with the rest looked up from reference TRBV12-5 and TRBJ1-5, is DARVTQTPRHKVTEMGQEVTMRCQPILGHNTVFWYRQTMMQGLELLAYFRNRAPLDDSGMPKDRFSAEMPDATLATLKIQPSEPRDSAVYFCASGDSNSNQPQHFGDGTRLSIL.

This clone was found once. This chain connects TRBV3-1 (or the pseudogene TRBV3-2) to TRBJ2-1; D remains ambiguous. V was cut by 1 base and J by 5 bases, with 9 bases left in between. Per the germline V gene, CDR1 is LGHDT and CDR2 is YNNKEL (reference sequence). The CDR3 consists of 14 residues. CDR3 nucleotide sequence: TGTGCCAGCAGCCAAGGGTCAGGCAACAATGAGCAGTTCTTC. It translates to CASSQGSGNNEQFF.

The chain recombines TRBV6-5 with TRBJ1-5; D is uncertain. With 5 bases removed from V and 0 bases from J, the gap between germline ends came to 5 bases. The CDR3 runs to 13 residues. CDR1 and CDR2 from the germline V gene are MNHEY and SVGAGI. The CDR3 loop reads CASSLLSNQPQHF. DNA for the CDR3: TGTGCCAGCAGTCTCCTTAGCAATCAGCCCCAGCATTTT.

The gene calls are TRBV2 and TRBJ2-1, with 9 bases aligning to TRBD2. Looked up from germline, CDR1 is SNHLY and CDR2 is FYNNEI. Trimming cost V 7 bases and J 6 bases; bases outside gene matches: 7. This CDR3 has 14 amino acids. The CDR3, as DNA: TGTGCCAGCAAGGCGGGGGGGGCCCCCAATGAGCAGTTCTTC. This sequence encodes CASKAGGAPNEQFF.

The chain is built from TRBV5-5 and TRBJ2-7, with 8 positions matching TRBD1. The CDR3 extends over 16 amino acids. Germline CDR1 and CDR2: SGHKS and YYEKEE (reference sequence). The junction had 10 bases not matched to a gene; V was cut back by 4 bases and J by 1 base. CDR3: CASSRAYGQGSYEQYF. Here the CDR3 DNA reads TGTGCCAGCAGCCGGGCATACGGACAGGGTTCCTACGAGCAGTACTTC.

The count of this clone is one. The rearrangement uses TRBV6-5 and TRBJ1-3; D might be TRBD1 (5 bases). The germline V gene has CDR1 MNHEY and CDR2 SVGAGI. The CDR3 contains 15 residues. V was shortened by 5 bases and J by 0 bases, with 11 bases between the two germline ends. CDR3 DNA sequence: TGTGCCAGCAGTCCCAGACAGTTCTCTGGAAACACCATATATTTT. As protein: CASSPRQFSGNTIYF.

This chain links TRBV5-4 with TRBJ1-4; D may be TRBD1 (6 bases). Per the germline V gene, CDR1 is SGHNT and CDR2 is YYREEE (reference sequence). This CDR3 region has 15 residues. The germline V and J ends were trimmed by 4 bases and 5 bases, with 15 bases remaining between them. CDR3 DNA: TGTGCCAGCAGCCAATCGGGCACAGGGAATGAAAAACTGTTTTTT. Translated, it gives CASSQSGTGNEKLFF.

The V and J genes are TRBV11-2 and TRBJ1-1; 8 nucleotides line up with TRBD1. V gave up 2 bases and J gave up 5 bases; unmatched junction bases: 4. The CDR3 length is 14 residues. Germline V gene data show CDR1 as SGHAT and CDR2 as FQNNGV. Written as DNA, the CDR3 is TGTGCCAGCAGCTTATACAGGGGGGATACTGAAGCTTTCTTT. Translation: CASSLYRGDTEAFF.

This clone appeared a few times. V usage is TRBV9 and J usage is TRBJ1-2; D is uncertain. V lost 0 bases to trimming and J lost 4 bases, with 10 bases between them. There are 14 residues in the CDR3. CDR1 and CDR2 (germline): SGDLS, YYNGEE. CDR3 residues: CASSVGEGSYGYTF. CDR3 bases: TGTGCCAGCAGCGTAGGTGAGGGTAGCTATGGCTACACCTTC.

The V and J genes are TRBV21-1 and TRBJ2-3; the listed D gene, TRBD2, was not tested against the DNA. TRBV21-1 is flagged as a pseudogene. This CDR3 comprises 16 residues. In DNA, the CDR3 is TGTGCCAGCAGCAAAGAGGGAGCGGGTCCAGGAGATACGCAGTATTTT. It translates to CASSKEGAGPGDTQYF.

V usage is TRBV7-9 and J usage is TRBJ1-1, with D perhaps TRBD1 (6 bases). The CDR3 is made up of 14 amino acids. The germline V and J ends were trimmed by 6 bases and 5 bases, with 16 bases remaining between them. The germline gives CDR1 SEHNR, CDR2 FQNEAQ (reference sequence). CDR3: CASRRGGAYTEAFF. The CDR3 DNA reads TGTGCCAGCAGGAGAGGGGGGGCTTATACTGAAGCTTTCTTT.